This TCR beta chain was obtained from a study of patients and donors after allogeneic stem cell transplantation. TCRdb re-analysed the RT-PCR reads in MiXCR, keeping a single row per CDR3 protein. The sample lists 20,000 or so distinct CDR3 sequences, around 4.5% seen once, with around 40% in the top ten. This clonotype was counted many times. CDR1 is LNHDA, CDR2 SQIVND, per germline (reference sequence). Trimming left V 6 bases short and J 3 bases short, with 11 bases between. This CDR3 comprises 14 residues. The chain uses TRBV19 and TRBJ1-4; possibly TRBD1 for D (5 bases). The source material was blood, either unsorted or a sorted T cell fraction (not recorded which). This TCR was sampled from a human donor who was either an allogeneic HSCT recipient or a stem cell or donor lymphocyte infusion donor (not recorded which). It is not recorded whose cells these are; they may come from a transplant donor. CDR3 in amino acids: CASRRGRSNEKLFF. CDR3 in DNA: TGTGCCAGTAGGAGGGGCCGGTCTAATGAAAAACTGTTTTTT.